These 16 T cell receptor beta chains originate from one sample sequenced in a study of blood T cell repertoires in COVID-19. Clones were read by immunoSEQ multiplex PCR, and TCRdb kept only the in-frame ones, dropping some. The repertoire holds more than 350,000 clones, with roughly nine tenths as singletons. The specimen sequenced was PBMCs or T cells enriched from blood (not recorded which). All receptors derive from a man aged 18 to 29 who had recovered from COVID-19.

This sequence joins TRBV6-6 and TRBJ2-7; D is perhaps TRBD1 (6 bases). This CDR3 region has 16 residues. Germline V gene data show CDR1 as MNHNY and CDR2 as SVGAGI (reference sequence). The V end was cut by 4 bases, the J end by 4 bases, with 20 bases between. The CDR3 bases are TGTGCCAGCAGTTCGGGTGTACCCACAGGGTTATACGAGCAGTACTTC. Its translation is CASSSGVPTGLYEQYF.

The chain carries TRBV20-1 and TRBJ2-1; 10 positions match TRBD2. V shed 3 bases, J shed 3 bases, and the junction held 11 bases outside the gene matches. The CDR3 totals 17 residues. Per the germline V gene, CDR1 is DFQATT and CDR2 is SNEGSKA (reference sequence). The CDR3 bases are TGCAGTGCTAGTCATCCTAGCGGGAGATCCAACTACAATGAGCAGTTCTTC. Its translation: CSASHPSGRSNYNEQFF.

The chain has TRBV3-1 (or the pseudogene TRBV3-2) and TRBJ1-2; no clear D gene. This CDR3 has 12 residues. Germline CDR1 and CDR2: LGHDT and YNNKEL (reference sequence). V was pared by 4 bases and J by 7 bases, with 10 bases between. CDR3 in DNA: TGTGCCAGCAGCCCATCCGGGAGTGGCTACACCTTC. It yields the protein CASSPSGSGYTF.

V is TRBV18 and J is TRBJ2-4; D is perhaps TRBD2 (5 bases). Trimming took off 0 bases at V and 8 bases at J, with 14 bases between the two ends. The germline V gene has CDR1 KGHSH and CDR2 LQKENI. The CDR3 is made up of 15 amino acids. In DNA, the CDR3 is TGTGCCAGCTCACCACCGGGAGAGAGGAGAGACATTCAGTACTTC. The encoded protein is CASSPPGERRDIQYF.

The chain employs TRBV29-1 and TRBJ1-5, with 11 bases lining up with TRBD1. Germline assignment: CDR1 SQVTM and CDR2 ANQGSEA. The CDR3 has 16 amino acids. The J segment lost 3 bases and the V segment lost 7 bases, leaving 11 bases of the junction unmatched. CDR3 DNA sequence: TGCAGCGGGGACAGGGGGACCAAATCAAACAATCAGCCCCAGCATTTT. It encodes CSGDRGTKSNNQPQHF.

This chain links TRBV9 with TRBJ2-1, with 12 bases lining up with TRBD2. J gave up 3 bases and V 5 bases, and 3 bases lay outside the gene matches. In germline, CDR1 is SGDLS, CDR2 YYNGEE. The CDR3 length is 15 residues. The CDR3 loop is CASSQTSGGYNEQFF. The CDR3 DNA sequence: TGTGCCAGCAGTCAGACTAGCGGGGGCTACAATGAGCAGTTCTTC.

The V and J genes are TRBV7-9 and TRBJ1-1; no definite D call. CDR1 is SEHNR, CDR2 FQNEAQ, per germline (reference sequence). Trimming took 2 bases from V and 1 from J, leaving 8 bases between them. The CDR3 totals 14 residues. Here the CDR3 reads CASSLTVRNTEAFF. For the CDR3, the DNA is TGTGCCAGCAGCTTAACCGTCAGGAACACTGAAGCTTTCTTT.

This sequence joins TRBV7-9 and TRBJ1-6, with TRBD1 identical over 8 bases. V was pared by 2 bases and J by 6 bases, with 3 bases of the junction left unmatched. The CDR3 totals 15 residues. CDR1 and CDR2 (germline): SEHNR, FQNEAQ (reference sequence). The CDR3 DNA reads as TGTGCCAGCAGCTTACCGGACAGGGCTAATTCACCCCTCCACTTT. Encoded protein: CASSLPDRANSPLHF. The whole variable domain, filled in from reference TRBV7-9 and TRBJ1-6, reads DTGVSQNPRHKITKRGQNVTFRCDPISEHNRLYWYRQTLGQGPEFLTYFQNEAQLEKSRLLSDRFSAERPKGSFSTLEIQRTEQGDSAMYLCASSLPDRANSPLHFGNGTRLTVT.

This chain uses TRBV6-5 with TRBJ2-7; 10 nucleotides agree with TRBD2. Germline CDR1 reads MNHEY; CDR2 reads SVGAGI. Trimming at V came to 7 bases and at J to 6 bases, leaving 9 bases not matched to a gene. The CDR3 is made up of 14 amino acids. CDR3 nucleotides: TGTGCCAGCACTCGGACTAGCGGATCTTTCGAGCAGTACTTC. Protein: CASTRTSGSFEQYF.

The chain recombines TRBV2 with TRBJ2-3; D is perhaps TRBD1 (6 bases). V was trimmed by 3 bases and J by 2 bases, leaving 18 bases between them. The CDR3 loop spans 17 amino acids. Germline V lookup: CDR1 SNHLY, CDR2 FYNNEI. DNA of the CDR3: TGTGCCAGCAGTGAGACAGGACGACGGGAAAACACAGATACGCAGTATTTT. This codes for CASSETGRRENTDTQYF.

A single count supports this clone. The chain carries TRBV19 and TRBJ2-5, with 8 nucleotides matching TRBD2. CDR1 and CDR2 from the germline V gene are LNHDA and SQIVND (reference sequence). V lost 3 bases, J lost 4 bases, and 1 base stayed unmatched. This CDR3 spans 13 amino acids. In DNA, the CDR3 is TGTGCCAGTAGTATGAGCGGGGGAGAGACCCAGTACTTC. Protein: CASSMSGGETQYF.

The chain couples TRBV18 to TRBJ2-2, with D unclear. This CDR3 spans 14 amino acids. The germline gives CDR1 KGHSH, CDR2 LQKENI. Trimming stripped 8 bases from V and 0 bases from J, with 10 bases between. The CDR3 DNA follows: TGTGCCAGCGCGACACGCACGAACACCGGGGAGCTGTTTTTT. It encodes CASATRTNTGELFF.

A single count supports this clone. The chain carries TRBV19 and TRBJ1-5, with 8 bases that match TRBD1. This CDR3 is 16 amino acids long. Germline loops: CDR1 LNHDA, CDR2 SQIVND (reference sequence). V was clipped by 7 bases and J by 5 bases; unmatched bases: 13. The CDR3 DNA reads TGTGCCAGTACCATCCAGGGGGCGCGGGTGGATCAGCCCCAGCATTTT. It encodes CASTIQGARVDQPQHF.

CDR3 bases: TGTGCCAGCAGCCAAGGCACAGGGAACACTGAAGCTTTCTTT. This encodes CASSQGTGNTEAFF. J is TRBJ1-1 and V is TRBV3-1 (or the pseudogene TRBV3-2); TRBD1 might be the D (5 bases). The germline V and J ends were trimmed by 1 base and 1 base, with 7 bases remaining between them. The germline CDR1 and CDR2 sequences are LGHDT and YNNKEL (reference sequence). This CDR3 contains 14 residues.

The chain joins TRBV3-1 (or the pseudogene TRBV3-2) to TRBJ2-7; perhaps TRBD1 as D (6 bases). V was clipped by 1 base and J by 2 bases, with 9 bases between them. The CDR3 has 14 amino acids. Per the germline V gene, CDR1 is LGHDT and CDR2 is YNNKEL (reference sequence). Here the CDR3 reads CASSQVTGTYEQYF. CDR3 bases: TGTGCCAGCAGCCAAGTTACAGGGACCTACGAGCAGTACTTC.

The chain links TRBV3-1 (or the pseudogene TRBV3-2) to TRBJ2-3; TRBD1 matches at 8 bases. The V and J ends lost 4 bases and 3 bases, in that order; junction bases with no gene match: 6. The CDR3 runs 15 residues. The germline gives CDR1 LGHDT, CDR2 YNNKEL (reference sequence). The CDR3 sequence is CASSPWTGPTDTQYF. CDR3 DNA: TGTGCCAGCAGCCCATGGACAGGGCCGACAGATACGCAGTATTTT.